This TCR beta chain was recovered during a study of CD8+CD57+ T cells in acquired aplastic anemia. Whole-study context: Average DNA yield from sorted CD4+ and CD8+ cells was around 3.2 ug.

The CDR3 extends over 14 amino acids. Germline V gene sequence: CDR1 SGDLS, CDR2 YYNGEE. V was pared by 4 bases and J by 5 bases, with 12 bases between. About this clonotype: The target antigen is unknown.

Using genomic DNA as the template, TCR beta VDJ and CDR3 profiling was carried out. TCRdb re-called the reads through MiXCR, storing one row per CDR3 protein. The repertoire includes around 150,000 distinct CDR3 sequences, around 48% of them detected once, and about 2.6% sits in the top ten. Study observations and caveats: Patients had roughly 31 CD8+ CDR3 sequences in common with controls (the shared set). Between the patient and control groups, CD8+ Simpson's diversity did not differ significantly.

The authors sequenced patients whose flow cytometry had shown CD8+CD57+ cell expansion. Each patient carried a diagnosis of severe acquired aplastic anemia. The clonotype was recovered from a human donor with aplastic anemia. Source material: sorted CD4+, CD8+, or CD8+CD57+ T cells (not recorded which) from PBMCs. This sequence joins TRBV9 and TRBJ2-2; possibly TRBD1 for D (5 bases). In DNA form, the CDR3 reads TGTGCCAGCAGCCGCCAGACAGAAACCGGGGAGCTGTTTTTT. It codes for CASSRQTETGELFF.